This T cell receptor beta chain was identified in a study of monozygotic twins with inflammatory bowel disease. TCR libraries each used about 3.5 ug of total RNA. For each CDR3 protein, TCRdb gives one entry from its re-call of the 5' RACE reads, without DNA. Here the sample table reports about 170,000 distinct CDR3 sequences. Germline CDR1 LNHDA, CDR2 SQIVND (reference sequence). The CDR3 has 15 residues. The sequencing sample was made of blood. The chain is built from TRBV19 and TRBJ2-3; TCRdb calls TRBD2, which cannot be checked without DNA. The TCR originated in a human donor with ulcerative colitis or Crohn's disease, or a healthy co-twin of an affected twin (not recorded which). CDR3: CASRSSGRARDTQYF.